This record looks at one T cell receptor beta chain sequence and its context. Its antigen remains unknown. The sample comes from a study of blood T cells in healthy people across ages. Findings of the study overall: Reliance upon unsorted PBMCs precluded definitive naive versus antigen-experienced comparison.

Sample-barcoded 5' priming and a J-beta primer mix drove a second PCR of 7 to 11 cycles. Each cDNA was tagged by a template-switch adaptor containing 12 random nucleotides. Sequencing yielded, for each sample, at least 3 million paired-end reads carrying CDR3. Each CDR3 protein gets one entry after TCRdb re-called the 5' RACE reads with MiXCR. The sample records some 700,000 distinct CDR3 sequences, 20% to 25% being singletons. The sequencing sample was made of blood. This TCR came from a man between 65 and 85 years old in good health.

The CDR3 here is CASSAGPGQGGQPQHF. The CDR3 region has the DNA TGTGCCAGCAGTGCAGGACCGGGACAGGGAGGTCAGCCCCAGCATTTT. The J gene is TRBJ1-5, the V gene TRBV7-2; 9 bases match TRBD1. The CDR3 totals 16 residues. CDR1 and CDR2 (germline): SGHTA, FQGNSA. V lost 6 bases to trimming and J lost 6 bases; unmatched junction nucleotides: 12.